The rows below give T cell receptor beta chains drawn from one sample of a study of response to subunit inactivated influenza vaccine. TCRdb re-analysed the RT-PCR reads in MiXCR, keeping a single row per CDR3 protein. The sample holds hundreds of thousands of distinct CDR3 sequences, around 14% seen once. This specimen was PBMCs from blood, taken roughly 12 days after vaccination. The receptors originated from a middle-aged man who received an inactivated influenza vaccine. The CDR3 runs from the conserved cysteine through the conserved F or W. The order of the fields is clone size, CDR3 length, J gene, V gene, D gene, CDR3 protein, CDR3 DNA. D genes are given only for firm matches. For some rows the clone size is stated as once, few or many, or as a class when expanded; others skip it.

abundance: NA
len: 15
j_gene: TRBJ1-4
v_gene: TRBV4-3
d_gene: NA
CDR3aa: CASSPHEGGYEKLFF
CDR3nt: TGCGCCAGCAGCCCCCACGAAGGGGGTTACGAAAAACTGTTTTTT

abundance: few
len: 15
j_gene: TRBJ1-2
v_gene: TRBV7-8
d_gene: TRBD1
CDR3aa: CASRIFKQGEGGYTF
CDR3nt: TGTGCCAGCCGGATTTTCAAACAGGGGGAGGGAGGCTACACCTTC

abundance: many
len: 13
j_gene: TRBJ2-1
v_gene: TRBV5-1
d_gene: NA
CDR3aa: CASSKGTANEQFF
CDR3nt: TGCGCCAGCAGCAAGGGGACTGCGAATGAGCAGTTCTTC

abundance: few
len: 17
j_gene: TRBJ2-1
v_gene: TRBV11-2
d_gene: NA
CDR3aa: CASSTKILGGDYNEQFF
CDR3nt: TGTGCCAGCAGCACCAAAATCTTGGGGGGTGATTACAATGAGCAGTTCTTC

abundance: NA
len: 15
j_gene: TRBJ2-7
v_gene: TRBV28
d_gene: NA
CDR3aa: CASSLYLVRGYEQYF
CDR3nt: TGTGCCAGCAGTCTTTATCTAGTGAGAGGGTACGAGCAGTACTTC

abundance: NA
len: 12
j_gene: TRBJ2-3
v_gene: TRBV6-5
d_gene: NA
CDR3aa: CASRLGDGTQYF
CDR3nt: TGTGCCAGCAGGCTAGGGGATGGTACGCAGTATTTT

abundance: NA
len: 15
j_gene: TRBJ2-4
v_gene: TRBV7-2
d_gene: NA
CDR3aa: CASSGPEVAKNIQYF
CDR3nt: TGTGCCAGCAGCGGCCCGGAGGTAGCCAAAAACATTCAGTACTTC

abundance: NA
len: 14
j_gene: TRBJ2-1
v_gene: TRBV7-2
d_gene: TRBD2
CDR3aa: CASSLVTSGVEQFF
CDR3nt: TGTGCCAGCAGCTTAGTCACTAGCGGGGTTGAGCAGTTCTTC

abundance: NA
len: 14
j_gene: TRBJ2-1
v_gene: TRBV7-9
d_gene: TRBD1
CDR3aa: CASTSTRDRGEQFF
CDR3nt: TGTGCCAGCACCTCAACCCGGGACAGGGGTGAGCAGTTCTTC

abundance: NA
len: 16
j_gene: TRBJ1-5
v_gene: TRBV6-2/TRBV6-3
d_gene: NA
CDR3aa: CASSYAWTASNQPQHF
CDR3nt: TGTGCCAGCAGTTACGCCTGGACAGCTAGCAATCAGCCCCAGCATTTT

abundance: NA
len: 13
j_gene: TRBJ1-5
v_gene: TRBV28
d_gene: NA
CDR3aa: CASSFPTVQPQHF
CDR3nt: TGTGCCAGCAGTTTCCCGACAGTACAGCCCCAGCATTTT

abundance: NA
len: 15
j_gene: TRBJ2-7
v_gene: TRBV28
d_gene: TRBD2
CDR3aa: CASSGPGLGAYEQYF
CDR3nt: TGTGCCAGCAGTGGCCCTGGACTAGGTGCCTACGAGCAGTACTTC

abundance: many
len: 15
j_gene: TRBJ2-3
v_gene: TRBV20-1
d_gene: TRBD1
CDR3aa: CSANQDRGPTDTQYF
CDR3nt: TGCAGTGCTAACCAGGACAGGGGGCCCACAGATACGCAGTATTTT

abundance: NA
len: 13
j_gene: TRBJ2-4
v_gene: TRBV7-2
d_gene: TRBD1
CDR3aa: CASSLRQGNIQYF
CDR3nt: TGTGCCAGCAGCTTAAGACAGGGAAACATTCAGTACTTC

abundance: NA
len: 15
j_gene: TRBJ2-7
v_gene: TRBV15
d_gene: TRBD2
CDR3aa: CATSRVLAGARVQYF
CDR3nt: TGTGCCACCAGCAGAGTACTAGCGGGAGCTAGGGTGCAGTACTTC

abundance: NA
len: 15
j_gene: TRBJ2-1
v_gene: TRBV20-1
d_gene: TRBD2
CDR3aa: CSARALAAERDEQFF
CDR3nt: TGCAGTGCTAGAGCTCTAGCGGCTGAAAGGGATGAGCAGTTCTTC

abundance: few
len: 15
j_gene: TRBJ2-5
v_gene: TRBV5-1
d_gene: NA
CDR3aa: CASRLNEAVQETQYF
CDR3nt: TGCGCCAGCAGGCTTAATGAGGCGGTCCAAGAGACCCAGTACTTC

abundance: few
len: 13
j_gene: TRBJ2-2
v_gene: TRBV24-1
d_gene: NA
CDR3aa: CATSEGDTGELFF
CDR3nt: TGTGCCACCAGTGAGGGGGACACCGGGGAGCTGTTTTTT